The rows below give T cell receptor beta chains drawn from one sample of a study of blood T cell repertoires in COVID-19. The protocol was immunoSEQ multiplex PCR, while the TCRdb copy is restricted to in-frame clones and leaves out a portion. The data contain under 400,000 clones, roughly 89% of them singletons. The specimen sequenced was peripheral blood. The receptors were gathered from an older woman with COVID-19, enrolled during active disease. The CDR3 runs from the conserved cysteine through the conserved F or W. D genes are given only for firm matches. Clone size appears in some rows only: once, few, many, or a class for an expanded clone.

abundance	d_gene	j_gene	v_gene	CDR3aa	CDR3nt
.	.	TRBJ1-6	TRBV10-3	CAIRRTGVNSPLHF	TGTGCCATCCGTCGGACGGGGGTTAATTCACCCCTCCACTTT
.	TRBD1	TRBJ1-1	TRBV7-2	CASSLDFSGGEKAFF	TGTGCCAGCAGCTTAGATTTTTCAGGGGGCGAAAAAGCTTTCTTT
once	.	TRBJ1-4	TRBV3-1/TRBV3-2	CASSQQGPFQLFF	TGTGCCAGCAGCCAACAGGGGCCCTTCCAACTGTTTTTT
.	TRBD2	TRBJ2-1	TRBV27	CATATSGGNEQFF	TGTGCCACCGCGACTAGCGGGGGAAATGAGCAGTTCTTC
.	TRBD2	TRBJ2-3	TRBV9	CASSARGGFFFDTQYF	TGTGCCAGCAGCGCTCGGGGGGGCTTTTTTTTTGATACGCAGTATTTT
.	.	TRBJ2-5	TRBV20-1	CSVDLQETQYF	TGCAGTGTGGACTTACAAGAGACCCAGTACTTC
.	.	TRBJ1-2	TRBV6-6	CASSPGGGYTF	TGTGCCAGCAGCCCCGGGGGTGGCTACACCTTC
.	TRBD1	TRBJ2-4	TRBV5-1	CASSLGDSRKNIQYF	TGCGCCAGCAGCTTGGGGGACAGTAGGAAAAACATTCAGTACTTC
.	.	TRBJ2-7	TRBV21-1	CASVPPGSGEQYF	TGTGCCAGCGTTCCCCCGGGTTCCGGCGAGCAGTACTTC
.	TRBD1	TRBJ1-2	TRBV2	CASTEFGDRVFGYTF	TGTGCCAGCACCGAATTCGGGGACAGGGTATTTGGCTACACCTTC
once	TRBD1	TRBJ1-2	TRBV15	CATSVGQGLGYTF	TGTGCCACCAGCGTGGGACAGGGTCTTGGCTACACCTTC
.	.	TRBJ1-5	TRBV10-3	CAISGSNRDQPQHF	TGTGCCATCAGTGGCTCTAACAGAGATCAGCCCCAGCATTTT
.	.	TRBJ1-1	TRBV7-2	CASSLGYRGQHTEAFF	TGTGCCAGCAGCTTAGGATATCGGGGTCAACACACTGAAGCTTTCTTT
.	.	TRBJ1-6	TRBV15	CATQGSNNSPLHF	TGTGCCACCCAGGGGAGCAATAATTCACCCCTCCACTTT
.	.	TRBJ2-2	TRBV14	CASSQGPANTGELFF	TGTGCCAGCAGCCAAGGTCCAGCGAACACCGGGGAGCTGTTTTTT
.	TRBD1	TRBJ1-4	TRBV7-2	CASSYFGTGNEKLFF	TGTGCCAGCAGCTATTTCGGGACAGGGAATGAAAAACTGTTTTTT
once	TRBD2	TRBJ2-7	TRBV5-1	CASSLSGGLEYEQYF	TGCGCCAGCAGCTTGAGCGGGGGGCTAGAATACGAGCAGTACTTC
once	TRBD1	TRBJ1-1	TRBV5-4	CASSLLTGGNTEAFF	TGTGCCAGCAGCTTATTAACAGGGGGCAACACTGAAGCTTTCTTT
.	TRBD1	TRBJ2-5	TRBV28	CASSRGQGQMETQYF	TGTGCCAGCAGTCGAGGACAGGGCCAGATGGAGACCCAGTACTTC
.	.	TRBJ1-3	TRBV4-2	CASSQDFGMAGGSGNTIYF	TGTGCCAGCAGCCAAGATTTTGGTATGGCGGGGGGCTCTGGAAACACCATATATTTT
.	TRBD2	TRBJ2-7	TRBV5-1	CASNYAGGSYEQYF	TGCGCCAGCAACTACGCGGGGGGATCCTACGAGCAGTACTTC
.	TRBD1	TRBJ2-3	TRBV5-5	CASSPTGAGGPTDTQYF	TGTGCCAGCAGCCCTACGGGGGCAGGGGGCCCCACAGATACGCAGTATTTT
.	TRBD2	TRBJ2-1	TRBV5-4	CASRITSGGSYNEQFF	TGTGCCAGCAGGATCACTAGCGGGGGATCCTACAATGAGCAGTTCTTC
.	TRBD1	TRBJ2-3	TRBV19	CASSMEGTVTDTQYF	TGTGCCAGTAGTATGGAAGGGACAGTCACAGATACGCAGTATTTT
.	TRBD1	TRBJ2-5	TRBV12-5	CASDDDRATEETQYF	TGTGCTAGTGATGACGACAGGGCGACCGAAGAGACCCAGTACTTC
.	.	TRBJ1-1	TRBV27	CASRNLRQSLMNTEAFF	TGTGCCAGCAGAAACCTCCGACAGAGCCTAATGAACACTGAAGCTTTCTTT
.	TRBD1	TRBJ1-2	TRBV2	CASKQGVYGYTF	TGTGCCAGCAAGCAGGGGGTCTATGGCTACACCTTC
.	TRBD1	TRBJ1-2	TRBV29-1	CSANIGQGDGYTF	TGCAGCGCTAATATAGGACAGGGGGATGGCTACACCTTC
once	TRBD2	TRBJ2-3	TRBV7-9	CASSFMGRRTSGGPDTQYF	TGTGCCAGCAGCTTTATGGGGAGACGGACTAGCGGGGGTCCGGATACGCAGTATTTT
.	TRBD1	TRBJ1-1	TRBV19	CASSIGQGGETEAFF	TGTGCCAGTAGTATTGGACAGGGGGGTGAGACTGAAGCTTTCTTT
.	.	TRBJ2-3	TRBV5-6	CASSFGLSTDTQYF	TGTGCCAGCAGCTTTGGCCTCTCCACAGATACGCAGTATTTT
.	.	TRBJ1-4	TRBV6-5	CASRRGGEKLFF	TGTGCCAGCAGACGGGGGGGTGAAAAACTGTTTTTT
.	TRBD2	TRBJ2-1	TRBV29-1	CSVQGVTGTSGFF	TGCAGCGTACAAGGGGTAACCGGGACTAGCGGGTTCTTC
.	.	TRBJ2-2	TRBV28	CASSTGTGELFF	TGTGCCAGCAGTACAGGAACCGGGGAGCTGTTTTTT
.	.	TRBJ1-4	TRBV7-9	CASSPFGGANEKLFF	TGTGCCAGCAGCCCCTTCGGGGGGGCTAATGAAAAACTGTTTTTT
once	TRBD1	TRBJ1-2	TRBV5-5	CASSWGQYYGYTF	TGTGCCAGCAGCTGGGGACAGTACTATGGCTACACCTTC
.	TRBD1	TRBJ2-5	TRBV18	CASSLTTGQETQYF	TGTGCCAGCTCACTGACGACAGGGCAAGAGACCCAGTACTTC
.	.	TRBJ2-3	TRBV9	CASSVVGGDTDTQYF	TGTGCCAGCAGCGTAGTAGGCGGGGACACAGATACGCAGTATTTT
few	TRBD1	TRBJ2-2	TRBV10-1	CASSQGAPDTGELFF	TGCGCCAGCTCCCAGGGGGCGCCGGACACCGGGGAGCTGTTTTTT
.	.	TRBJ1-1	TRBV7-2	CASSLSPGTEAFF	TGTGCCAGCAGCTTATCACCGGGCACTGAAGCTTTCTTT
.	.	TRBJ1-2	TRBV21-1	CASSKGRDRRRYGYTF	TGTGCCAGCAGCAAGGGAAGGGACAGGAGACGCTATGGCTACACCTTC
.	TRBD1	TRBJ2-5	TRBV7-3	CASSFGGTGSGETQYF	TGTGCCAGCAGCTTTGGGGGGACAGGGAGTGGAGAGACCCAGTACTTC
.	TRBD1	TRBJ1-3	TRBV15	CATSSPGQGGISGNTIYF	TGTGCCACCAGCAGCCCGGGACAGGGGGGGATCTCTGGAAACACCATATATTTT
.	TRBD1	TRBJ2-3	TRBV10-3	CSIKGQGDADTQYF	TGTTCGATTAAGGGACAGGGAGACGCAGATACGCAGTATTTT
.	TRBD1	TRBJ1-1	TRBV27	CASRNLQGADTEAFF	TGTGCCAGCAGGAACCTACAGGGGGCGGACACTGAAGCTTTCTTT
.	.	TRBJ2-2	TRBV10-3	CAISLLQGATGELFF	TGTGCCATCAGTCTCCTCCAGGGTGCCACCGGGGAGCTGTTTTTT
.	TRBD2	TRBJ2-1	TRBV7-6	CASSSAGGPNNEQFF	TGTGCCAGCAGTAGCGCGGGGGGGCCTAATAATGAGCAGTTCTTC
.	TRBD2	TRBJ2-5	TRBV6-6	CASSYSGGRQETQYF	TGTGCCAGCAGTTACTCGGGCGGGAGGCAAGAGACCCAGTACTTC
.	.	TRBJ1-2	TRBV3-1/TRBV3-2	CASSQDSGRGYTF	TGTGCCAGCAGCCAAGATTCAGGGAGGGGCTACACCTTC
.	.	TRBJ1-5	TRBV28	CASTPGGISNQPQHF	TGTGCCAGCACCCCCGGGGGAATTAGCAATCAGCCCCAGCATTTT